The next 18 T cell receptor beta chains were all read from a single sample in a study of Graves' ophthalmopathy and Graves' hyperthyroidism. Transcripts of RNA were the source for amplifying TCR beta CDR3 regions. Amplification began with first-round RT-PCR using HTBI primers, then second-round multiplex PCR was performed. TCRdb passed the multiplex PCR reads through MiXCR, listing each CDR3 protein once. Counted here are 650,000 to 900,000 distinct CDR3 sequences, about 44% occurring once; the ten biggest clones make up about 40%. The sample taken for sequencing was peripheral blood. These receptors were obtained from an adult man with Graves' ophthalmopathy.

The chain is built from TRBV5-1 and TRBJ1-1; 9 bases match TRBD1. V lost 2 bases and J lost 11; bases outside the gene matches: 4. The CDR3 contains 12 residues. CDR1 and CDR2 (germline): SGHRS, YFSETQ. DNA of the CDR3: TGCGCCAGCAGCTTCAATGGACAGGGGGCTTTCTTT. Amino acid sequence: CASSFNGQGAFF.

This clonotype has more than one count but fewer than ten. This chain connects TRBV29-1 to TRBJ2-7; 7 bases fit TRBD1. Germline CDR1 SQVTM, CDR2 ANQGSEA. V was pared by 7 bases and J by 4 bases, with 7 bases of the junction left unmatched. There are 12 residues in the CDR3. In DNA, the CDR3 is TGCAGCGCCTCTGGGACAGTTTACGAGCAGTACTTC. The encoded protein is CSASGTVYEQYF.

This clonotype was seen only a few times. The chain uses TRBV7-9 and TRBJ2-5; D not resolved. Per germline, CDR1 SEHNR and CDR2 FQNEAQ (reference sequence). There are 17 residues in the CDR3. The V gene lost 3 bases and the J gene lost 1 base, with 18 bases spanning the gap. The CDR3 nucleotides are TGTGCCAGCAGCTTGGCAAAGTCAGGCCAGACCCAAGAGACCCAGTACTTC. It translates to CASSLAKSGQTQETQYF.

On this clonotype itself: A much bigger clone sits one base away, suggesting this may be a read error. The rearrangement uses TRBV24-1 and TRBJ1-6; TRBD1 is a possible D gene (6 bases). The CDR3 extends over 16 amino acids. Trimming pared 5 bases from V and 2 bases from J, leaving 12 bases between. In germline, CDR1 is KGHDR, CDR2 SFDVKD. CDR3 loop: CATSGRTVTYNSPLHF. The CDR3 nucleotides read TGTGCCACCAGTGGCCGGACAGTCACCTATAATTCACCCCTCCACTTT.

This clonotype has more than one count but fewer than ten. This chain connects TRBV7-9 to TRBJ2-7, with a possible D match to TRBD1 (6 bases). The CDR3 loop spans 14 amino acids. The germline CDR1 and CDR2 sequences are SEHNR and FQNEAQ (reference sequence). The V gene lost 5 bases and the J gene lost 4 bases, with 15 bases spanning the gap. The CDR3 protein is CASSRQGLRYEQYF. CDR3 nucleotides: TGTGCCAGCAGCCGTCAGGGGTTAAGGTACGAGCAGTACTTC.

The genes are TRBV3-1 and TRBJ2-7; D might be TRBD1 (6 bases). The V end was cut by 6 bases, the J end by 5 bases, with 11 bases between. Germline lookup yields CDR1 LGHDT and CDR2 YNNKEL (reference sequence). The CDR3 loop spans 12 amino acids. This CDR3 reads CASSKNRDEQYF. The CDR3 coding sequence is TGTGCCAGCAGTAAAAACAGGGACGAGCAGTACTTC.

CDR3 in DNA: TGCAGTGCTAGAGATCCGGGCCGCTCCTTGAACACTGAAGCTTTCTTT. Its protein is CSARDPGRSLNTEAFF. V usage is TRBV20-1 and J usage is TRBJ1-1; the D is unclear. Germline V lookup: CDR1 DFQATT, CDR2 SNEGSKA (reference sequence). This CDR3 has 16 amino acids. V was shortened by 0 bases and J by 0 bases, with 14 bases between the two germline ends.

This clonotype was detected only a few times. The rearrangement joins TRBV20-1 to TRBJ2-7, with 7 bases that match TRBD1. The CDR3 extends over 11 amino acids. From germline, CDR1 is DFQATT and CDR2 SNEGSKA (reference sequence). Trimming took 3 bases from V and 6 from J; bases not matched to a gene: 2. The CDR3 DNA sequence: TGCAGTGCTAGCTCAGGGGGCGAGCAGTACTTC. Residues: CSASSGGEQYF.

This clonotype was picked up many times. This chain joins TRBV10-3 and TRBJ2-5; TRBD2 matches at 9 bases. The CDR3 has 15 residues. The V gene's germline CDR1 is ENHRY and CDR2 SYGVKD. V was clipped by 5 bases and J by 2 bases; unmatched bases: 6. For the CDR3, the DNA is TGTGCCATCAGTACCGGACTAGCGATACAAGAGACCCAGTACTTC. Protein product: CAISTGLAIQETQYF.

This clonotype was counted ten times or more. This rearrangement joins TRBV24-1 to TRBJ1-3; weak D call: TRBD1 (6 bases). This CDR3 comprises 14 residues. V gave up 5 bases and J gave up 2 bases, with 9 bases separating them. Germline loops: CDR1 KGHDR, CDR2 SFDVKD. CDR3 nucleotides: TGTGCCACCAGTGGAGGGGGACCTGGAAACACCATATATTTT. The encoded protein is CATSGGGPGNTIYF.

J is TRBJ1-2 and V is TRBV10-2; D call uncertain. CDR3 length equals 14 residues. The germline gives CDR1 WSHSY, CDR2 SAAADI. V was cut by 0 bases and J by 4 bases, with 9 bases left in between. CDR3 nucleotides: TGCGCCAGCAGTGAGTCAGGGCTGAGCTATGGCTACACCTTC. It encodes CASSESGLSYGYTF.

This clonotype was found many times. Relative to the germline gene, one junction end is altered; a read error may explain this. The V call is TRBV29-1, the J call TRBJ2-5; weak D call: TRBD1 (5 bases). Germline-derived CDR1 and CDR2 are SQVTM and ANQGSEA. The CDR3 is made up of 13 amino acids. This CDR3 reads CSIEEAGMETQYF. The CDR3 DNA reads TGCAGCATTGAAGAGGCAGGGATGGAGACCCAGTACTTC.

This clonotype was picked up a small number of times. V and J are TRBV7-2 and TRBJ2-2; D is undetermined. Per the germline V gene, CDR1 is SGHTA and CDR2 is FQGNSA. CDR3 length: 15 amino acids. V was cut by 0 bases and J by 5 bases, with 10 bases left in between. CDR3 in DNA: TGTGCCAGCAGCTTAGCGGAAGGTTTTACCGGGGAGCTGTTTTTT. This translates into CASSLAEGFTGELFF.

V gene TRBV16 combines with J gene TRBJ1-2; no clear D. With 11 bases removed from V and 6 bases from J, the gap between germline ends came to 19 bases. The CDR3 runs to 13 residues. The germline V gene encodes CDR1 KGHSY and CDR2 FQNENV. CDR3: CAWSPTQWNGYTF. CDR3 DNA sequence: TGTGCCTGGAGTCCCACCCAATGGAATGGCTACACCTTC. Complete variable domain (other parts from reference TRBV16 and TRBJ1-2): GEEVAQTPKHLVRGEGQKAKLYCAPIKGHSYVFWYQQVLKNEFKFLISFQNENVFDETGMPKERFSAKCLPNSPCSLEIQATKLEDSAVYFCAWSPTQWNGYTFGSGTRLTVV.

V is TRBV7-9 and J is TRBJ1-3, with 9 bases aligning to TRBD1. V shed 11 bases, J shed 0 bases, and the junction held 2 bases outside the gene matches. The V gene's germline CDR1 is SEHNR and CDR2 FQNEAQ (reference sequence). The CDR3 contains 13 residues. CDR3 sequence (DNA): TGTGCCGGGACAGGGCTCTCTGGAAACACCATATATTTT. Translating it yields CAGTGLSGNTIYF. Together with reference TRBV7-9 and TRBJ1-3, the CDR3 gives the full variable domain: DTGVSQNPRHKITKRGQNVTFRCDPISEHNRLYWYRQTLGQGPEFLTYFQNEAQLEKSRLLSDRFSAERPKGSFSTLEIQRTEQGDSAMYLCAGTGLSGNTIYFGEGSWLTVV.

The chain is built from TRBV9 and TRBJ1-5; D is ambiguous. Between the trimmed V and J ends, which lost 4 bases and 2 bases, there was a span of 7 bases. The CDR3 runs to 13 residues. Per germline, CDR1 SGDLS and CDR2 YYNGEE. The CDR3 DNA reads TGTGCCAGCAGCCAAGCAGGCAATCAGCCCCAGCATTTT. Translating it yields CASSQAGNQPQHF.

The chain links TRBV25-1 to TRBJ1-1; maybe TRBD1 (6 bases). The CDR3 is 15 residues long. Germline loops: CDR1 MGHDK, CDR2 SYGVNS. The ends were cut back, 5 bases at V and 1 base at J, with 14 bases in the middle. CDR3 region: CASSLGGPENTEAFF. The CDR3 DNA is TGTGCCAGCAGTTTAGGGGGACCAGAGAACACTGAAGCTTTCTTT.

V usage is TRBV14 and J usage is TRBJ1-5; D is ambiguous. V lost 6 bases, J lost 4 bases, and 16 bases lay in between. The CDR3 consists of 15 residues. CDR1 SGHDN and CDR2 FVKESK come from the germline V gene. CDR3 sequence: CASSYSGQWNQPQHF. CDR3 bases: TGTGCCAGCAGTTACTCCGGTCAGTGGAATCAGCCCCAGCATTTT.